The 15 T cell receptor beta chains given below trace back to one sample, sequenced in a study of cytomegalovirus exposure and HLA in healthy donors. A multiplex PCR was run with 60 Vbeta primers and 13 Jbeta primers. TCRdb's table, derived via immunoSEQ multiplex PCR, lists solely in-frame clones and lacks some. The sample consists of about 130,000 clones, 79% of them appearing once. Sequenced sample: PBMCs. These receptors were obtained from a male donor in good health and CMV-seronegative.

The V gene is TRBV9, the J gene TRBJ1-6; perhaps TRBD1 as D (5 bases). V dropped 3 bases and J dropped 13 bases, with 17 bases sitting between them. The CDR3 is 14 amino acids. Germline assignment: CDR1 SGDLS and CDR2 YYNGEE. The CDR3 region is CASSAGGGIQPLHF. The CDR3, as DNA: TGTGCCAGCAGCGCAGGCGGGGGGATTCAGCCCCTCCACTTT.

In DNA form, the CDR3 reads TGTGCCAGCACCCGGGTTGAAACCAAAAACATTCAGTACTTC. It translates to CASTRVETKNIQYF. V usage is TRBV7-9 and J usage is TRBJ2-4; D remains unclear. Trimming removed 7 bases at V and 2 bases at J, with 12 bases between. The CDR3 is 14 amino acids. The germline CDR1 and CDR2 sequences are SEHNR and FQNEAQ (reference sequence).

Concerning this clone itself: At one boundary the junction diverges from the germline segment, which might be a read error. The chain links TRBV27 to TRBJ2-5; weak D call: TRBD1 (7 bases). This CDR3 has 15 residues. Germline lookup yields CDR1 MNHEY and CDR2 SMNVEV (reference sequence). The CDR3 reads CASSISRAGGETQYF. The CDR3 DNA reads TGTGCCAGCAGTATATCTAGGGCAGGGGGGGAGACCCAGTACTTC.

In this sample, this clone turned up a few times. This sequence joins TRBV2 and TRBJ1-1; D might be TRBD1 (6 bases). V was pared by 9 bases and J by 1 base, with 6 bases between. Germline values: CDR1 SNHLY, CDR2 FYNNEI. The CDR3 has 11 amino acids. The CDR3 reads CARGGNTEAFF. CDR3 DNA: TGTGCCAGAGGGGGGAACACTGAAGCTTTCTTT.

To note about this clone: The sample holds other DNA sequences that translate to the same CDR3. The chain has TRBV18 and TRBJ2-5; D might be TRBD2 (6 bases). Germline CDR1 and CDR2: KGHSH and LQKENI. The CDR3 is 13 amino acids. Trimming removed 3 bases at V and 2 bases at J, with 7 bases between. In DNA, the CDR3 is TGTGCCAGCTCACCCAGCGGGCAAGAGACCCAGTACTTC. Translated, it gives CASSPSGQETQYF.

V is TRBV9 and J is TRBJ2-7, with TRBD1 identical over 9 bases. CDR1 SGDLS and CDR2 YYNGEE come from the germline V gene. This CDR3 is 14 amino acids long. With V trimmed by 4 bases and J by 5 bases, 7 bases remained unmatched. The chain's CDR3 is CASSPWDRVHEQYF. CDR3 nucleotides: TGTGCCAGCAGCCCATGGGACAGGGTCCACGAGCAGTACTTC. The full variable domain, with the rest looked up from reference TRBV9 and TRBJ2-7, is DSGVTQTPKHLITATGQRVTLRCSPRSGDLSVYWYQQSLDQGLQFLIQYYNGEERAKGNILERFSAQQFPDLHSELNLSSLELGDSALYFCASSPWDRVHEQYFGPGTRLTVT.

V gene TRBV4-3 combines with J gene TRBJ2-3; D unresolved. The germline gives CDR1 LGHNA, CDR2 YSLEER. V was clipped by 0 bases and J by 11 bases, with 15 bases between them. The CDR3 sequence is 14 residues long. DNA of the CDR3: TGCGCCAGCAGCCAAGATGATAGTAGAAGTAGGCAGTATTTT. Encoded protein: CASSQDDSRSRQYF.

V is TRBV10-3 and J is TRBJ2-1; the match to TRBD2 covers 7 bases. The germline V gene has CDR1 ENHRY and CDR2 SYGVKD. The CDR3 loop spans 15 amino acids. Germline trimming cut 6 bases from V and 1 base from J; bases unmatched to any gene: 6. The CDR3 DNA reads TGTGCCATCAGGCCCCCGGGGGGTTCCTACAATGAGCAGTTCTTC. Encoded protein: CAIRPPGGSYNEQFF.

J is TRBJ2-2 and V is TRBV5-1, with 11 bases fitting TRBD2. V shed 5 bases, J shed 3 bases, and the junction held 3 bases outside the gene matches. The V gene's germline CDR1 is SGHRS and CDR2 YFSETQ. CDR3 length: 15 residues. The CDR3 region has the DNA TGCGCCAGCAGGGCTAGCGGGGGGTACACCGGGGAGCTGTTTTTT. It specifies CASRASGGYTGELFF. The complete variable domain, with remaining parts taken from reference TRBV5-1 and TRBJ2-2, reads KAGVTQTPRYLIKTRGQQVTLSCSPISGHRSVSWYQQTPGQGLQFLFEYFSETQRNKGNFPGRFSGRQFSNSRSEMNVSTLELGDSALYLCASRASGGYTGELFFGEGSRLTVL.

DNA of the CDR3: TGTGCCAGCAGCTCAAAGCAGGGGGCAGATACGCAGTATTTT. Translated: CASSSKQGADTQYF. The rearrangement joins TRBV5-4 to TRBJ2-3; 7 bases agree with TRBD1. CDR1 SGHNT and CDR2 YYREEE come from the germline V gene (reference sequence). This CDR3 region has 14 residues. V was clipped by 3 bases and J by 4 bases; unmatched bases: 5.

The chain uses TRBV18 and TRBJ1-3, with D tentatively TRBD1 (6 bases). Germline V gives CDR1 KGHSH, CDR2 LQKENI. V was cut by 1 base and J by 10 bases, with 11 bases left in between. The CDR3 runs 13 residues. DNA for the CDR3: TGTGCCAGCTCACCACTACAGGGTTCAACCATATATTTT. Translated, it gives CASSPLQGSTIYF.

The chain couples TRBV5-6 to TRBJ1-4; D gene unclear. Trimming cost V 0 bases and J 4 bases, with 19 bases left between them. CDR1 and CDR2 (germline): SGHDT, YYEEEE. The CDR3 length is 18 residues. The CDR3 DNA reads TGTGCCAGCAGCTTGGGTGGCCAGGCCCTTTTGGGTAATGAAAAACTGTTTTTT. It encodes CASSLGGQALLGNEKLFF.

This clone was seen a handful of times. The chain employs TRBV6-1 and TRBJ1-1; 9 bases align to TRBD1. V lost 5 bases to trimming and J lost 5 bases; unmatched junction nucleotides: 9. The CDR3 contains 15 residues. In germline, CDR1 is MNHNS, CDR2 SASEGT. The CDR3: CASSSNRGRRTEAFF. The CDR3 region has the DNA TGTGCCAGCAGTTCAAACAGGGGGCGCCGGACTGAAGCTTTCTTT.

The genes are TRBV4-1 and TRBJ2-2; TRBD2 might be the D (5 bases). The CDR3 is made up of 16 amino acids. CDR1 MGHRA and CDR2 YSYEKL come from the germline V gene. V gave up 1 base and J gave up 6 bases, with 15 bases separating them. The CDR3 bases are TGCGCCAGCAGCCAAGTGGCTTCTATGGGAGCCGGGGAGCTGTTTTTT. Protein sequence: CASSQVASMGAGELFF.

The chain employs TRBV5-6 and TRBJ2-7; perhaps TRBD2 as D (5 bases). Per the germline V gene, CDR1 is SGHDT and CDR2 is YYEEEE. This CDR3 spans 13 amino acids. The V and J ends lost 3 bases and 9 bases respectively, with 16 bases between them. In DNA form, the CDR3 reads TGTGCCAGCAGCTCGGGAAGCCACACAATGCAGTACTTC. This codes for CASSSGSHTMQYF.